This T cell receptor beta chain was found in a study of CD8+ T cells in alopecia areata. Study-level points and caveats: Scalp sample data also include resident alphabeta T cells from normal skin. Researchers report lesional scalp, most notably alopecia totalis/universalis, outstripped normal scalp in clonality.

CDR1 is SGHVS, CDR2 FQNEAQ, per germline. V lost 1 base and J lost 0; bases outside the gene matches: 5. There are 17 residues in the CDR3. Note on this clone: Its antigen is currently unknown.

Reverse transcription of extracted RNA yielded cDNA, which provided the sequencing template. The method was immunoSEQ multiplex PCR; TCRdb's version includes in-frame clones alone and lacks a portion of them. The sample records some 200,000 clones, around 50% being singletons. The TCR comes from a human donor in good health. V is TRBV7-8 and J is TRBJ2-1, with TRBD2 matching over 8 bases. Material: CD8+ T cells sorted from blood. The CDR3 region has the DNA TGTGCCAGCAGCTTAGGGATAGCGGGGTACTCCTACAATGAGCAGTTCTTC. This gives the protein CASSLGIAGYSYNEQFF.